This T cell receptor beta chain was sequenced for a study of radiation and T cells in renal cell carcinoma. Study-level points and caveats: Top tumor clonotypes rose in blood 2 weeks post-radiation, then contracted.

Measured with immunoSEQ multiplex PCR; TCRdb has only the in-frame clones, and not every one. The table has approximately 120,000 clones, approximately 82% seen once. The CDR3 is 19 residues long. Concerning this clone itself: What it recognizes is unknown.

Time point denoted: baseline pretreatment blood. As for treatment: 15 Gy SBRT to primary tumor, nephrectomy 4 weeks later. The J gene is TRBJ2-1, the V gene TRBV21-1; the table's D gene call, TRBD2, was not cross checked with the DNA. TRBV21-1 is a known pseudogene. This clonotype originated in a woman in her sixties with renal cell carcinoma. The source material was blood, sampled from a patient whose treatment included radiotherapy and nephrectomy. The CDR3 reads CASSKSCGELAGYADEQFF. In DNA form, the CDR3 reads TGTGCCAGCAGCAAATCTTGTGGAGAACTAGCGGGATATGCGGATGAGCAGTTCTTC.